The 2 T cell receptor beta chains below all came from one sample that was sequenced in a study of T cell responses to AZD1222 COVID-19 vaccine. Assay: immunoSEQ multiplex PCR; the TCRdb copy retains only in-frame clones and omits some. Altogether some 190,000 clones are present, around nine tenths being singletons, with the ten largest covering roughly 7.7%. Specimen: peripheral blood, collected on day 0 of AZD1222 vaccination. These receptors came from an adult in good health.

The rearrangement links TRBV5-1 to TRBJ2-3; tentatively, D is TRBD2 (5 bases). The CDR3 totals 15 residues. In germline, CDR1 is SGHRS, CDR2 YFSETQ. Trimming took 3 bases from V and 3 from J, leaving 14 bases between them. CDR3 DNA sequence: TGCGCCAGCAGCTCCGGGGATCCCGCGACAGATACGCAGTATTTT. As protein: CASSSGDPATDTQYF.

The rearrangement joins TRBV2 to TRBJ2-7, with 8 bases aligning to TRBD2. J was trimmed by 5 bases and V by 1 base; bases with no gene match: 13. Germline CDR1 reads SNHLY; CDR2 reads FYNNEI. There are 17 residues in the CDR3. CDR3 DNA sequence: TGTGCCAGCAGTGAAGAGGGGACGCGGGGGGCCAGGAACGAGCAGTACTTC. Protein sequence: CASSEEGTRGARNEQYF. The full variable domain, completed using reference TRBV2 and TRBJ2-7, is EPEVTQTPSHQVTQMGQEVILRCVPISNHLYFYWYRQILGQKVEFLVSFYNNEISEKSEIFDDQFSVERPDGSNFTLKIRSTKLEDSAMYFCASSEEGTRGARNEQYFGPGTRLTVT.